This passage covers 15 T cell receptor beta chains from one sample sequenced in a study of cytomegalovirus exposure and HLA in healthy donors. PCR primers comprised 60 Vbeta and 13 Jbeta primers. Using immunoSEQ multiplex PCR, the repertoire was profiled, and TCRdb retains in-frame clones only, with some absent. The specimen's table records approximately 150,000 clones. What was sequenced was PBMCs. These receptors were collected from a woman in her forties or fifties in good health and CMV-seronegative.

This chain uses TRBV6-1 with TRBJ1-2; 9 bases line up with TRBD1. Germline values: CDR1 MNHNS, CDR2 SASEGT. Trimming removed 1 base from V and 4 bases from J; junction bases left unmatched: 7. This CDR3 is built from 16 residues. CDR3 region: CASSEGNRGRGYGYTF. The CDR3 coding sequence is TGTGCCAGCAGTGAAGGCAACAGGGGGCGAGGCTATGGCTACACCTTC.

The chain is built from TRBV4-1 and TRBJ2-5; TRBD2 aligns across 13 bases. The germline CDR1 and CDR2 sequences are MGHRA and YSYEKL. The CDR3 contains 16 residues. V dropped 4 bases and J dropped 2; count of bases not matched to a gene: 4. Written as DNA, the CDR3 is TGCGCCAGCAGCCCCCGACTAGCGGGAGGACAAGAGACCCAGTACTTC. It translates to CASSPRLAGGQETQYF.

The chain has TRBV27 and TRBJ2-7; a weak D match, TRBD1 (7 bases). Deletions cut 6 bases from V and 4 bases from J, with 19 bases between. This CDR3 has 15 residues. Looked up from germline, CDR1 is MNHEY and CDR2 is SMNVEV (reference sequence). In DNA, the CDR3 is TGTGCCAGCAGGGGAACCAGGGGGGTGTCATACGAGCAGTACTTC. Translation gives CASRGTRGVSYEQYF.

The chain recombines TRBV5-1 with TRBJ2-7; D call uncertain. CDR3 length equals 14 residues. Germline lookup yields CDR1 SGHRS and CDR2 YFSETQ. V dropped 1 base and J dropped 0 bases, with 8 bases sitting between them. As DNA, the CDR3 is TGCGCCAGCAGCTTGTCGGCGGACTCCTACGAGCAGTACTTC. Translating it yields CASSLSADSYEQYF.

J is TRBJ2-2 and V is TRBV7-9; TRBD2 matches at 15 bases. Germline values: CDR1 SEHNR, CDR2 FQNEAQ (reference sequence). J was trimmed by 2 bases and V by 5 bases; bases with no gene match: 6. The CDR3 loop spans 18 amino acids. The CDR3 DNA is TGTGCCAGCAGCCCGGGACTAGCGGGGGGCCCCAACACCGGGGAGCTGTTTTTT. Amino acids: CASSPGLAGGPNTGELFF.

The chain has TRBV9 and TRBJ2-6, with D possibly matching TRBD1 (7 bases). The germline V gene encodes CDR1 SGDLS and CDR2 YYNGEE. The CDR3 extends over 20 amino acids. The V end lost 0 bases, the J end lost 0 bases, and 19 bases lay between the germline ends. The CDR3 loop is CASSVVAGGTDLSGANVLTF. CDR3 DNA sequence: TGTGCCAGCAGCGTAGTGGCAGGGGGGACAGACCTCTCTGGGGCCAACGTCCTGACTTTC.

V and J are TRBV12-5 and TRBJ1-2; D is undetermined. In germline, CDR1 is LGHNT, CDR2 FRNRAP. The CDR3 consists of 12 residues. V was cut by 6 bases and J by 4 bases, with 9 bases left in between. This CDR3 reads CASGSLAYGYTF. CDR3 DNA: TGTGCTAGTGGCTCCCTGGCCTATGGCTACACCTTC.

The chain has TRBV4-2 and TRBJ1-1; no clear D gene. V was trimmed by 4 bases and J by 5 bases, leaving 11 bases between them. The CDR3 consists of 13 residues. Germline-derived CDR1 and CDR2 are LGHNA and YNFKEQ. The CDR3 loop reads CASSRSGGTEAFF. In DNA, the CDR3 is TGTGCCAGCAGCCGCAGCGGAGGGACTGAAGCTTTCTTT.

The gene calls are TRBV29-1 and TRBJ1-4; D may be TRBD1 (6 bases). Germline-derived CDR1 and CDR2 are SQVTM and ANQGSEA. The V end was cut by 3 bases, the J end by 6 bases, with 14 bases between. The CDR3 consists of 14 residues. The CDR3 loop reads CSVDPTGSHEKLFF. The CDR3 DNA follows: TGCAGCGTTGACCCAACAGGGAGTCATGAAAAACTGTTTTTT.

CDR3 DNA sequence: TGTGCCAGCAGCTTGGAGCCTAGCGGGGGAGCAGATACGCAGTATTTT. It specifies CASSLEPSGGADTQYF. The V gene is TRBV5-6, the J gene TRBJ2-3; 10 positions agree with TRBD2. The V gene end was trimmed by 0 bases and the J gene end by 4 bases; junction bases not matched to a gene: 5. The CDR3 contains 16 residues. Germline V gene data show CDR1 as SGHDT and CDR2 as YYEEEE.

Here the CDR3 reads CASSYSPGWNTEAFF. The CDR3 DNA reads as TGTGCCAGCAGTTACAGTCCAGGGTGGAACACTGAAGCTTTCTTT. This chain links TRBV6-6 with TRBJ1-1, with a tentative D call TRBD1 (5 bases). There are 15 residues in the CDR3. Trimming left V 2 bases short and J 1 base short, with 11 bases between. CDR1 and CDR2 from the germline V gene are MNHNY and SVGAGI (reference sequence).

This CDR3 is CASSPLSGGNTGELFF. Written as DNA, the CDR3 is TGTGCCAGCAGCCCATTAAGCGGGGGGAACACCGGGGAGCTGTTTTTT. The rearrangement links TRBV7-8 to TRBJ2-2; 8 nucleotides align to TRBD2. The CDR3 is 16 residues long. J was trimmed by 1 base and V by 5 bases; bases with no gene match: 6. Per germline, CDR1 SGHVS and CDR2 FQNEAQ.

This sequence joins TRBV4-1 and TRBJ2-3; TRBD2 might be the D (5 bases). The length of the CDR3 is 15 residues. Germline loops: CDR1 MGHRA, CDR2 YSYEKL. Trimming pared 1 base from V and 1 base from J, leaving 9 bases between. CDR3 sequence (DNA): TGCGCCAGCAGCCAAGGCCCGCGGGGCACAGATACGCAGTATTTT. This translates into CASSQGPRGTDTQYF.

The chain recombines TRBV30 with TRBJ1-6; no firm D call. Germline V gene data show CDR1 as GTSNPN and CDR2 as SVGIG (reference sequence). The V gene lost 3 bases and the J gene lost 0 bases, with 12 bases spanning the gap. This CDR3 region has 16 residues. This CDR3 is CAWRIQKSSYNSPLHF. In DNA form, the CDR3 reads TGTGCCTGGAGGATACAGAAGAGCTCCTATAATTCACCCCTCCACTTT.

Here the CDR3 reads CASSLGGGKETQYF. The CDR3 DNA follows: TGTGCCAGCAGCTTAGGGGGAGGGAAAGAGACCCAGTACTTC. The genes are TRBV7-9 and TRBJ2-5; TRBD2 aligns across 7 bases. J lost 3 bases, V lost 1 base, and 2 bases had no gene match. CDR1 and CDR2 (germline): SEHNR, FQNEAQ (reference sequence). This CDR3 spans 14 amino acids.